A single sample is the source of the 10 T cell receptor beta chains below, sequenced in a study of blood T cell repertoires in COVID-19. Only in-frame clones appear in the TCRdb table, and some are missing; sequencing was by immunoSEQ multiplex PCR. The sample gives tens of thousands of clones, more than 80% of which show up once; around 6.7% is in the top ten. The source material was peripheral blood. These receptors were collected from an elderly woman with active COVID-19.

The rearrangement uses TRBV7-9 and TRBJ1-2, with D unresolved. This CDR3 is 16 amino acids long. The germline V gene has CDR1 SEHNR and CDR2 FQNEAQ (reference sequence). V lost 5 bases to trimming and J lost 2 bases, with 18 bases between them. The CDR3 sequence is CASSATRESANYGYTF. DNA of the CDR3: TGTGCCAGCAGCGCAACCCGGGAATCCGCCAACTATGGCTACACCTTC.

This clone was detected a few times. The V call is TRBV7-6, the J call TRBJ2-7; a possible D gene is TRBD1 (5 bases). Germline loops: CDR1 SGHVS, CDR2 FNYEAQ. Trimming pared 3 bases from V and 3 bases from J, leaving 9 bases between. The CDR3 length is 13 residues. The CDR3 DNA reads as TGTGCCAGCAGCTTGACAGATTACTACGAGCAGTACTTC. Its translation: CASSLTDYYEQYF.

The chain joins TRBV7-3 to TRBJ2-1; 7 bases match TRBD2. Germline CDR1 and CDR2: SGHTA and FQGTGA. The CDR3 is 18 amino acids. Trimming at V came to 0 bases and at J to 4 bases, leaving 12 bases not matched to a gene. The CDR3 reads CASSLTLGRAFTYNEQFF. CDR3 DNA sequence: TGTGCCAGCAGCTTAACGTTGGGGAGGGCCTTCACTTACAATGAGCAGTTCTTC. The full variable domain, in which reference TRBV7-3 and TRBJ2-1 provide the parts outside the CDR3, is GAGVSQTPSNKVTEKGKYVELRCDPISGHTALYWYRQSLGQGPEFLIYFQGTGAADDSGLPNDRFFAVRPEGSVSTLKIQRTERGDSAVYLCASSLTLGRAFTYNEQFFGPGTRLTVL.

The chain joins TRBV7-3 to TRBJ2-1; maybe TRBD2 (6 bases). Germline CDR1 is SGHTA and CDR2 is FQGTGA. The CDR3 is 16 residues long. Trimming took 3 bases from V and 1 from J, leaving 13 bases between them. The CDR3 DNA reads TGTGCCAGCAGCTTCTCCGGGGGACGTTCCTACAATGAGCAGTTCTTC. This encodes CASSFSGGRSYNEQFF.

The CDR3 DNA follows: TGCAGCGTGCGACAGACAGAGCTTAGCACAGATACGCAGTATTTT. Translated: CSVRQTELSTDTQYF. The chain is built from TRBV29-1 and TRBJ2-3, with TRBD1 as a possible D gene (5 bases). Germline V gene sequence: CDR1 SQVTM, CDR2 ANQGSEA. The CDR3 sequence is 15 residues long. The ends were cut back, 6 bases at V and 0 bases at J, with 16 bases in the middle.

This rearrangement joins TRBV7-3 to TRBJ2-3, with D possibly matching TRBD2 (5 bases). CDR3 length: 15 amino acids. Trimming cost V 5 bases and J 2 bases, with 14 bases left between them. CDR1 and CDR2 (germline): SGHTA, FQGTGA. The CDR3 loop is CASSATGILTDTQYF. CDR3 nucleotides: TGTGCCAGCAGCGCGACCGGGATTCTCACAGATACGCAGTATTTT.

V and J are TRBV24-1 and TRBJ2-2, with 9 bases aligning to TRBD2. The CDR3 has 18 amino acids. Trimming cost V 6 bases and J 1 base; bases outside gene matches: 11. Per germline, CDR1 KGHDR and CDR2 SFDVKD. Here the CDR3 reads CATSRMALAGLNTGELFF. The CDR3 DNA follows: TGTGCCACCAGTCGGATGGCGCTAGCGGGATTGAACACCGGGGAGCTGTTTTTT.

The V and J genes are TRBV15 and TRBJ2-7, with 9 bases matching TRBD1. The CDR3 runs 14 residues. Germline values: CDR1 LNHNV, CDR2 YYDKDF (reference sequence). The junction had 5 bases not matched to a gene; V was cut back by 4 bases and J by 4 bases. The CDR3 is CATSIGGQGYEQYF. The CDR3 region has the DNA TGTGCCACCAGCATTGGGGGACAGGGTTACGAGCAGTACTTC.

The V call is TRBV28, the J call TRBJ1-3; D might be TRBD1 (5 bases). The CDR3 length is 21 residues. The V end was cut by 1 base, the J end by 0 bases, with 25 bases between. Germline assignment: CDR1 MDHEN and CDR2 SYDVKM. CDR3 loop: CASSLSMGVGGEGSSGNTIYF. CDR3 DNA sequence: TGTGCCAGCAGTTTATCAATGGGTGTGGGGGGTGAGGGGAGCTCTGGAAACACCATATATTTT.

The chain is built from TRBV3-1 (or the pseudogene TRBV3-2) and TRBJ1-2; 7 positions match TRBD1. Germline V gene lookup returns CDR1 LGHDT and CDR2 YNNKEL (reference sequence). V trimming: 6 bases; J trimming: 4 bases; junction bases outside the gene matches: 5. The CDR3 loop spans 13 amino acids. The CDR3 region is CASRGTETYGYTF. The CDR3 region has the DNA TGTGCCAGCAGGGGGACAGAAACCTATGGCTACACCTTC.